This T cell receptor beta chain derives from a study of shared clonotypes between healthy human individuals. Study-wide background: Used for every donor were three CD4 naive, three CD4 memory, two CD8 naive and one CD8 memory plate. Study-wide results and caveats: Naive subsets tended to show greater estimated richness than memory subsets.

In the original workflow: Filtering differed for immunoSEQ, which gave only junction sequences without quality scores. Profiled with immunoSEQ multiplex PCR; TCRdb holds only in-frame clones, not every one. That table gives V, J and clone size, and the DNA gave D and trimming. Of over 750,000 clones in the sample, about 97% were seen once. The CDR3 spans 16 residues. Between the trimmed V and J ends, which lost 3 bases and 4 bases, there was a span of 18 bases. Germline CDR1 reads MNHEY; CDR2 reads SMNVEV (reference sequence). Naive CD8 cells lacked CD45RO, underwent positive selection for CCR7 and left out terminally differentiated effector memory CD45RA+ cells. None of the donors, who were healthy HIV-negative adults, had recently had acute infections or vaccinations. As for this clone: What it binds is not known.

The chain links TRBV27 to TRBJ1-2; D gene ambiguous. This TCR was sampled from a young man in good health. Sample: naive CD8+ T cells sorted from blood. The CDR3 DNA reads TGTGCCAGCAGTTTCACCTCGGCAGGAGCAATCTATGGCTACACCTTC. It specifies CASSFTSAGAIYGYTF.